The TCR beta chain described here comes from a study of T cell responses to AZD1222 COVID-19 vaccine. Sequenced by immunoSEQ multiplex PCR; TCRdb stores in-frame clones only, minus some. The table shows 75,000 to 100,000 clones, with 88% occurring only once. On this clone itself: Its antigen remains unidentified.

Germline lookup yields CDR1 SEHNR and CDR2 FQNEAQ (reference sequence). This CDR3 has 13 amino acids. Trimming cost V 6 bases and J 4 bases, with 12 bases left between them. The study's findings and limits: Spike-specific TCR breadth and depth both grew after two AZD1222 doses. Possibly, clonal diversity was underestimated; donors were largely white British and included more females. Repertoires were obtained solely post-peak T cell response. Close to half of all spike-specific TCRs reportedly target regions of the variants that are unmutated.

The V gene is TRBV7-9, the J gene TRBJ1-2; tentative D call: TRBD1 (5 bases). The TCR sequence derives from an adult in good health. Sequenced here: peripheral blood, sampled on day 0 of MenACWY control vaccination. This CDR3 is CASRHTGFYGYTF. Written as DNA, the CDR3 is TGTGCCAGCAGGCATACAGGCTTCTATGGCTACACCTTC.